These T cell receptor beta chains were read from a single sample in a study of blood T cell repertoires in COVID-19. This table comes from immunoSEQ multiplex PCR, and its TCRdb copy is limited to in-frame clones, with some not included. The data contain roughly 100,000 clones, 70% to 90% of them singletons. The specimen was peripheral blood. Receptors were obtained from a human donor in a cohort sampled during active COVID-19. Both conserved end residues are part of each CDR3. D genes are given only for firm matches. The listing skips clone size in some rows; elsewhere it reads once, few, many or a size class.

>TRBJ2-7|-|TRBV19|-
CASSISQGAGYEQYF
TGTGCCAGTAGTATAAGTCAGGGAGCGGGCTACGAGCAGTACTTC
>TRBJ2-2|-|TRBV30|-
CAWNSRNTGELFF
TGTGCCTGGAATAGCCGGAACACCGGGGAGCTGTTTTTT
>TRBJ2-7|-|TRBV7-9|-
CASSLSFGARPAEQYF
TGTGCCAGCAGCTTAAGCTTCGGAGCCCGGCCCGCCGAGCAGTACTTC
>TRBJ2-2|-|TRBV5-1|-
CASSLVTGHTGELFF
TGCGCCAGCAGCTTGGTTACAGGTCATACCGGGGAGCTGTTTTTT
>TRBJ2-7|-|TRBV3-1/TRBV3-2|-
CASSRSYEGEQYF
TGTGCCAGCAGCCGATCCTACGAGGGCGAGCAGTACTTC
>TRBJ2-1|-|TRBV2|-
CASSAGLLGEQFF
TGTGCCAGCAGTGCGGGACTCCTAGGTGAGCAGTTCTTC
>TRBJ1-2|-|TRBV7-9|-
CASSSPREGRDYYGYTF
TGTGCCAGCAGCTCACCCAGGGAAGGGAGGGATTACTATGGCTACACCTTC
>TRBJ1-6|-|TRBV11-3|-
CASSQNLNSPLHF
TGTGCCAGCAGCCAGAATCTTAATTCACCCCTCCACTTT
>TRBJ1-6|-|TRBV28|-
CASSLEAGTGSPLHF
TGTGCCAGCAGTTTAGAGGCAGGGACTGGGTCACCCCTCCACTTT
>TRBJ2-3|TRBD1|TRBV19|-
CASSPYTGGARSTDTQYF
TGTGCCAGTAGTCCCTACACAGGGGGCGCGAGAAGCACAGATACGCAGTATTTT
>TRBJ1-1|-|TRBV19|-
CASSEAHPLNTEAFF
TGTGCCAGTAGTGAGGCACACCCGTTGAACACTGAAGCTTTCTTT
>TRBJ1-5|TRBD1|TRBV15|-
CATSRVPGQGAVASQPQHF
TGTGCCACCAGCAGAGTTCCGGGACAGGGGGCCGTAGCAAGTCAGCCCCAGCATTTT
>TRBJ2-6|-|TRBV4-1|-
CASSQDGLISGANVLTF
TGCGCCAGCAGCCAAGACGGACTTATTTCTGGGGCCAACGTCCTGACTTTC
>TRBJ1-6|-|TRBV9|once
CASSHRLGAGDFNSPLHF
TGTGCCAGCAGCCATCGCCTTGGGGCAGGGGATTTTAATTCACCCCTCCACTTT
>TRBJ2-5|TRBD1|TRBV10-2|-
CASSTRQGAGGQYF
TGCGCCAGCAGTACCCGACAGGGGGCAGGGGGCCAGTACTTC
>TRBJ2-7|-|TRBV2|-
CASSPLVGEQYF
TGTGCCAGCAGCCCCCTGGTCGGCGAGCAGTACTTC
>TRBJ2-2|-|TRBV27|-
CASSLPNTGELFF
TGTGCCAGCAGTTTACCTAACACCGGGGAGCTGTTTTTT
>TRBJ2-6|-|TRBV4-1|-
CASSRGGANVLTF
TGCGCCAGCAGCCGAGGTGGGGCCAACGTCCTGACTTTC
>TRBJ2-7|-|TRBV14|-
CASSRTELGGQYF
TGTGCCAGCAGCCGAACGGAACTAGGGGGTCAGTACTTC
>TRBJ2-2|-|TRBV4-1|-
CASSRRPGRRENTGELFF
TGCGCCAGCAGCCGCAGACCTGGTAGGCGGGAGAACACCGGGGAGCTGTTTTTT
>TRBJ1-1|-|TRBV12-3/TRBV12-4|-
CASSLRVNTEAFF
TGTGCCAGCAGTTTAAGAGTGAACACTGAAGCTTTCTTT
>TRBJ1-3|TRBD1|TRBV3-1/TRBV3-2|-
CASSQGGTGGNTIYF
TGTGCCAGCAGCCAAGGGGGGACAGGGGGAAACACCATATATTTT
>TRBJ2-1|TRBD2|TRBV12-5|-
CASGLGLAGDEQFF
TGTGCTAGTGGTTTGGGACTAGCGGGAGATGAGCAGTTCTTC
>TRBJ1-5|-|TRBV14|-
CASSQDIRGPQHF
TGTGCCAGCAGCCAAGATATACGAGGGCCCCAGCATTTT
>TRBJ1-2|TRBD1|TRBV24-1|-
CATSDRRGRDYGYTF
TGTGCCACCAGTGACCGCAGGGGGCGAGACTATGGCTACACCTTC
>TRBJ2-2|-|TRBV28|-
CASSRDSEAGELFF
TGTGCCAGCAGCCGGGACTCCGAGGCCGGGGAGCTGTTTTTT
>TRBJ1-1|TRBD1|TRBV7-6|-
CASSPRTQGQGSEAFF
TGTGCCAGCAGCCCACGAACCCAGGGACAGGGATCTGAAGCTTTCTTT
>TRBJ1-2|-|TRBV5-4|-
CASSLAVETGGYTF
TGTGCCAGCAGCTTGGCCGTTGAGACGGGAGGCTACACCTTC
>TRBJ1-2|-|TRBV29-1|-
CSVEGPIPATISNYGYTF
TGCAGCGTTGAGGGCCCCATCCCCGCCACCATATCTAACTATGGCTACACCTTC
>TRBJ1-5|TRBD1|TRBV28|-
CASRAPGQIFSNQPQHF
TGTGCCAGCAGGGCCCCGGGACAGATTTTTAGCAATCAGCCCCAGCATTTT
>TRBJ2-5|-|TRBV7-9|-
CASSTKLGAQYF
TGTGCCAGCAGCACGAAACTCGGGGCCCAGTACTTC
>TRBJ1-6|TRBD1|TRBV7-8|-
CASSSGRGATRTGKNSPLHF
TGTGCCAGCAGCTCTGGTAGAGGTGCCACGAGGACAGGGAAAAATTCACCCCTCCACTTT
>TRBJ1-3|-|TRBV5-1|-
CASSREGTGNTIYF
TGCGCCAGCAGCCGGGAGGGTACTGGAAACACCATATATTTT
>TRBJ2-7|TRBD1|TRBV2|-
CASSGTVGQGDYEQYF
TGTGCCAGCAGTGGGACAGTGGGACAGGGGGACTACGAGCAGTACTTC
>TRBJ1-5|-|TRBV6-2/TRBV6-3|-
CASSYEYNQPQHF
TGTGCCAGCAGTTATGAGTATAATCAGCCCCAGCATTTT
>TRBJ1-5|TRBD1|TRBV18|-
CASSPTTGGGNQPQHF
TGTGCCAGCTCACCCACGACAGGGGGCGGCAATCAGCCCCAGCATTTT
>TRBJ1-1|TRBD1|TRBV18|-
CASSPPMDRGSEAFF
TGTGCCAGCTCACCACCGATGGACAGGGGTTCCGAAGCTTTCTTT
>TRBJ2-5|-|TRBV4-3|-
CASSQDFSQETQYF
TGCGCCAGCAGCCAAGATTTCAGTCAAGAGACCCAGTACTTC
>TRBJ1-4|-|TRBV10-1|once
CASSESRDNNEKLFF
TGCGCCAGCAGTGAGAGCCGGGACAACAATGAAAAACTGTTTTTT
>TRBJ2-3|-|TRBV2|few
CASLVVDTQYF
TGTGCCAGCCTCGTAGTCGATACGCAGTATTTT
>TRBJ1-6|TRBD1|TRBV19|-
CASRLDRMSSYNSPLHF
TGTGCCAGTAGATTGGACAGGATGAGCTCCTATAATTCACCCCTCCACTTT
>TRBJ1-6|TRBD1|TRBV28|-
CASRGGQFNSPLHF
TGTGCCAGCAGGGGGGGACAGTTTAATTCACCCCTCCACTTT
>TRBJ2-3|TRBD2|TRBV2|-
CASSHTLAGGPRDTQYF
TGTGCCAGCAGCCACACCCTAGCGGGGGGGCCGAGAGATACGCAGTATTTT
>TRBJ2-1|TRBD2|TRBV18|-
CASSSQAGNAYNEQFF
TGTGCCAGCTCATCACAAGCGGGGAATGCCTACAATGAGCAGTTCTTC
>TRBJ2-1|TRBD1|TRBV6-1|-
CASSEIDRARLRNEQFF
TGTGCCAGCAGTGAAATCGACAGGGCAAGGTTAAGGAATGAGCAGTTCTTC
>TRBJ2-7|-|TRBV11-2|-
CASSLRYEQYF
TGTGCCAGCAGCTTGAGATACGAGCAGTACTTC